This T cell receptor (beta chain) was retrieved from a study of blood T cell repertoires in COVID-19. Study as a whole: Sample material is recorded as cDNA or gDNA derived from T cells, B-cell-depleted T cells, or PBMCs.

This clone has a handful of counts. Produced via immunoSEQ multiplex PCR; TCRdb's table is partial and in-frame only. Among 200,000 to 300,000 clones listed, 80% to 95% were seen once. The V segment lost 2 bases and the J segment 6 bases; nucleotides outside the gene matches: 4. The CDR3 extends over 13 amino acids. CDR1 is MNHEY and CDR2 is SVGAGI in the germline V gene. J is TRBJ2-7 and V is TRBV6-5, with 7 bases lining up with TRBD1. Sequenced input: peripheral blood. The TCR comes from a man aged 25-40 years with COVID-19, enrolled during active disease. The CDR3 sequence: CASSYPPGGEQYF. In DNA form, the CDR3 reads TGTGCCAGCAGTTACCCCCCAGGGGGCGAGCAGTACTTC.